In its sample, the clone carrying this T cell receptor beta chain is medium-sized. Its antigen is currently unknown. Per the germline V gene, CDR1 is SEHNR and CDR2 is FQNEAQ (reference sequence). V lost 3 bases, J lost 6 bases, and 14 bases lay in between. CDR3 length equals 14 residues. The record originates from a study of T cell repertoires in cytomegalovirus infection. Study information: Indicated by public TCR beta signatures were CMV infection and matching HLA type.

TCRdb re-called the reads through MiXCR, storing one row per CDR3 protein. This table holds roughly 190,000 distinct CDR3 sequences, approximately 9.6% found once. The study's findings and limits: Ex vivo, HLA-C-restricted CMV-specific TCR beta clonotypes prevailed over the rest of the response.

The sequence came from a human donor in good health (CMV status not recorded). Some clones in this sample may be carry-over from other donors' samples. Specimen: PBMCs. The chain recombines TRBV7-9 with TRBJ2-5; D is perhaps TRBD2 (5 bases). The CDR3 here is CASSFGEGRKTQYF. The CDR3 nucleotides are TGTGCCAGCAGCTTCGGGGAAGGGAGAAAGACCCAGTACTTC.